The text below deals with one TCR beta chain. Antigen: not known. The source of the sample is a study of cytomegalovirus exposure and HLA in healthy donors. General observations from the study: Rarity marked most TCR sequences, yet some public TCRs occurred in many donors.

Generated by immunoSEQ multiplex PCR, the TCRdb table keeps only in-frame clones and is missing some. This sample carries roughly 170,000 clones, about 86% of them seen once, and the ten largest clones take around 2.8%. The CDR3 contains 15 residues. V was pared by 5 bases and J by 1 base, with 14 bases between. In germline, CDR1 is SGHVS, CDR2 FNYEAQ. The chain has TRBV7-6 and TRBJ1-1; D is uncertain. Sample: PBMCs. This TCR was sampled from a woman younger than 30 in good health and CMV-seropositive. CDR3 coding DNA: TGTGCCAGCAGCAACACGGAGGGTACGAACACTGAAGCTTTCTTT. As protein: CASSNTEGTNTEAFF. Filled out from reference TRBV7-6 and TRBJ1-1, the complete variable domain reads GAGVSQSPRYKVTKRGQDVALRCDPISGHVSLYWYRQALGQGPEFLTYFNYEAQQDKSGLPNDRFSAERPEGSISTLTIQRTEQRDSAMYRCASSNTEGTNTEAFFGQGTRLTVV.